This T cell receptor beta chain was sequenced for a study of blood T cell repertoires in COVID-19. Using immunoSEQ multiplex PCR, the repertoire was profiled, and TCRdb retains in-frame clones only, with some absent. The sample contains roughly 63,000 clones, roughly 74% of which appear only once. This TCR was recovered from a woman aged 80 or over with acute or convalescent COVID-19. Sequenced material: peripheral blood.

The CDR3, as DNA: TGTGCCAGCAGTCCCCTGCCTAGTTCCTACAATGAGCAGTTCTTC. This sequence encodes CASSPLPSSYNEQFF. The chain has TRBV28 and TRBJ2-1, with no clear D. From germline, CDR1 is MDHEN and CDR2 SYDVKM. The V end was cut by 5 bases, the J end by 1 base, with 12 bases between. CDR3 length: 15 residues.